The 16 T cell receptor beta chains given below trace back to one sample, sequenced in a study of T cells in Graves' hyperthyroidism and ophthalmopathy. Regions amplified from RNA transcripts were the TCR beta CDR3 regions. The HTBI primer set served for first-round RT-PCR of the TCR CDR3. MiXCR was run by TCRdb on the multiplex PCR reads, yielding one entry per CDR3 protein. The repertoire holds fewer than 40,000 distinct CDR3 sequences, 40% to 60% seen once, with 17% in the top ten. Sequenced input: blood. All receptors come from a man between 35 and 55 years old with Graves' ophthalmopathy.

This clonotype has a count of ten or more. The chain combines TRBV19 with TRBJ2-4, with a weak D call TRBD1 (6 bases). V dropped 7 bases and J dropped 3 bases, with 13 bases sitting between them. Germline CDR1 and CDR2: LNHDA and SQIVND (reference sequence). This CDR3 is 14 amino acids long. Here the CDR3 reads CASTPQGNKNIQYF. The CDR3 nucleotides read TGTGCCAGTACCCCACAGGGAAACAAAAACATTCAGTACTTC.

In this sample, this clonotype turned up many times. This chain connects TRBV4-1 to TRBJ2-2; D remains unclear. V gave up 1 base and J gave up 5 bases, with 11 bases separating them. Germline V lookup: CDR1 MGHRA, CDR2 YSYEKL. The CDR3 loop spans 15 amino acids. The CDR3 region is CASSQAPGFTGELFF. The CDR3 DNA reads as TGCGCCAGCAGCCAAGCGCCCGGCTTTACCGGGGAGCTGTTTTTT.

This clonotype has ten or more counts. The CDR3 sequence is CASSLDRRRSSGNTIYF. For the CDR3, the DNA is TGTGCCAGCAGCTTAGATCGGAGGCGGTCCTCTGGAAACACCATATATTTT. V is TRBV11-2 and J is TRBJ1-3, with D uncertain. Deletions cut 0 bases from V and 0 bases from J, with 12 bases between. Looked up from germline, CDR1 is SGHAT and CDR2 is FQNNGV. The CDR3 extends over 17 amino acids.

This clonotype has at least ten counts. V and J are TRBV7-2 and TRBJ2-3; tentatively, D is TRBD2 (5 bases). The CDR3 extends over 14 amino acids. The V end lost 4 bases, the J end lost 8 bases, and 16 bases lay between the germline ends. CDR1 is SGHTA and CDR2 is FQGNSA in the germline V gene. The CDR3 sequence is CASSSGVSLGTQYF. DNA of the CDR3: TGTGCCAGCAGCTCCGGGGTATCCCTAGGTACGCAGTATTTT.

This clonotype was observed at least ten times. V is TRBV28 and J is TRBJ1-2; no definite D call. Germline assignment: CDR1 MDHEN and CDR2 SYDVKM. V was clipped by 7 bases and J by 0 bases, with 6 bases between them. The CDR3 covers 12 residues. In nucleotides, the CDR3 is TGTGCCAGCAACGCAGCTAACTATGGCTACACCTTC. Translating gives CASNAANYGYTF.

This rearrangement joins TRBV20-1 to TRBJ2-1; D gene ambiguous. Trimming took off 1 base at V and 12 bases at J, with 16 bases between the two ends. Germline V gives CDR1 DFQATT, CDR2 SNEGSKA (reference sequence). The CDR3 runs 13 residues. The CDR3 here is CSARASSTDTQFF. In DNA form, the CDR3 reads TGCAGTGCTAGAGCATCGAGCACAGATACGCAGTTCTTC.

The chain is built from TRBV20-1 and TRBJ1-6; 10 bases are shared with TRBD1. This CDR3 has 17 residues. V dropped 3 bases and J dropped 2; count of bases not matched to a gene: 7. Germline assignment: CDR1 DFQATT and CDR2 SNEGSKA (reference sequence). The CDR3 sequence is CSASRDRGQTYNSPLHF. The CDR3 nucleotides are TGCAGTGCTAGCCGGGACAGGGGACAAACCTATAATTCACCCCTCCACTTT.

V and J are TRBV14 and TRBJ1-2, with 7 positions matching TRBD1. This CDR3 contains 16 residues. The V and J ends lost 5 bases and 3 bases, in that order; junction bases with no gene match: 12. Looked up from germline, CDR1 is SGHDN and CDR2 is FVKESK. The CDR3 region is CASSYATGSMYYGYTF. CDR3 sequence (DNA): TGTGCCAGCAGCTACGCGACAGGGTCGATGTACTATGGCTACACCTTC.

By share, this clonotype counts as medium-sized (0.01 to 0.1%). This chain uses TRBV10-2 with TRBJ2-7; D gene uncertain. Germline values: CDR1 WSHSY, CDR2 SAAADI. This CDR3 contains 15 residues. With 0 bases removed from V and 5 bases from J, the gap between germline ends came to 14 bases. DNA for the CDR3: TGCGCCAGCAGTGAGTCTCTGGTAAACATCCACGAGCAGTACTTC. It is translated as CASSESLVNIHEQYF.

This rearrangement joins TRBV24-1 to TRBJ2-7; unclear D gene. The germline CDR1 and CDR2 sequences are KGHDR and SFDVKD. The CDR3 is 15 residues long. V lost 5 bases and J lost 0, with 13 bases in between. CDR3 in amino acids: CATSASDPASYEQYF. For the CDR3, the DNA is TGTGCCACCAGTGCCAGCGACCCGGCCTCCTACGAGCAGTACTTC.

The V call is TRBV7-3, the J call TRBJ2-7; 11 nucleotides match TRBD2. The CDR3 extends over 15 amino acids. Trimming took 0 bases from V and 2 from J; bases not matched to a gene: 0. From germline, CDR1 is SGHTA and CDR2 FQGTGA. This CDR3 is CASSLTTSGAYEQYF. The CDR3 coding sequence is TGTGCCAGCAGCTTAACGACTAGCGGGGCCTACGAGCAGTACTTC.

This clonotype was observed at least ten times. The CDR3 DNA is TGTGCCAGCAGCCTGGGGACAGGGACCTCACCCCTCCACTTT. As protein: CASSLGTGTSPLHF. This chain uses TRBV5-4 with TRBJ1-6, with 9 bases aligning to TRBD1. The CDR3 is 14 amino acids. Trimming cost V 4 bases and J 10 bases; bases outside gene matches: 6. CDR1 SGHNT and CDR2 YYREEE come from the germline V gene (reference sequence).

The genes are TRBV20-1 and TRBJ2-5, with D possibly being TRBD2 (5 bases). The germline gives CDR1 DFQATT, CDR2 SNEGSKA (reference sequence). This CDR3 contains 13 residues. Trimming left V 3 bases short and J 9 bases short, with 17 bases between. The CDR3, as DNA: TGCAGTGCTAGCCGGGAAGGGAATCAGCCCCAGTACTTC. Its protein product is CSASREGNQPQYF.

The DNA of the CDR3 is TGTGCCAGTCGACAGGGATCGACGAACACCATATATTTT. It codes for CASRQGSTNTIYF. This sequence joins TRBV19 and TRBJ1-3; TRBD1 matches 7 bases. Trimming at V came to 8 bases and at J to 7 bases, leaving 8 bases not matched to a gene. Germline CDR1 reads LNHDA; CDR2 reads SQIVND (reference sequence). The CDR3 has 13 amino acids.

This clonotype counts as medium-sized (0.01 to 0.1%). The V and J genes are TRBV19 and TRBJ1-6, with 8 bases identical to TRBD1. V lost 4 bases, J lost 14 bases, and 7 bases stayed unmatched. Per germline, CDR1 LNHDA and CDR2 SQIVND (reference sequence). The CDR3 loop spans 13 amino acids. The CDR3 DNA reads as TGTGCCAGTAGTACCGACAGGGGAAGGACCCTCCACTTT. This translates into CASSTDRGRTLHF.

This clonotype has a single count. The rearrangement joins TRBV5-1 to TRBJ1-1; D is undetermined. Per the germline V gene, CDR1 is SGHRS and CDR2 is YFSETQ. This CDR3 is built from 16 residues. Between the trimmed V and J ends, which lost 1 base and 7 bases, there was a span of 20 bases. The CDR3: CASSLRTPSSYNEAFF. The CDR3 nucleotides read TGCGCCAGCAGCTTGAGGACCCCGAGCTCCTACAATGAAGCTTTCTTT.